A single sample gave rise to the 17 T cell receptor beta chains below, sequenced in a study of cytomegalovirus exposure and HLA in healthy donors. A multiplex PCR was run with 60 Vbeta primers and 13 Jbeta primers. Using immunoSEQ multiplex PCR, the repertoire was profiled, and TCRdb retains in-frame clones only, with some absent. The table lists around 150,000 clones, about four fifths of them singletons. Sequences were obtained from PBMCs. Receptors were obtained from a man aged 45-65 years in good health and CMV-seropositive.

CDR3 nucleotide sequence: TGTGCCAGCAGTTTAATGGGGGAGGCAGGTTATGGCTACACCTTC. Protein sequence: CASSLMGEAGYGYTF. The chain links TRBV28 to TRBJ1-2; TRBD1 might be the D (5 bases). V lost 2 bases and J 5 bases, leaving 15 bases between the germline ends. From germline, CDR1 is MDHEN and CDR2 SYDVKM. The CDR3 is made up of 15 amino acids.

The J gene is TRBJ1-4, the V gene TRBV5-1; D may be TRBD1 (6 bases). Germline V CDR1 and CDR2: SGHRS, YFSETQ. The CDR3 is made up of 17 amino acids. V was shortened by 2 bases and J by 5 bases, with 19 bases between the two germline ends. CDR3 nucleotides: TGCGCCAGCAGCTTTGATCCGGACAGCTTAATGAATGAAAAACTGTTTTTT. This sequence encodes CASSFDPDSLMNEKLFF.

The chain is built from TRBV30 and TRBJ1-2, with D possibly TRBD1 on 5 matching bases. With 1 base removed from V and 6 bases from J, the gap between germline ends came to 12 bases. The CDR3 consists of 13 residues. Germline CDR1 is GTSNPN and CDR2 is SVGIG (reference sequence). The CDR3, as DNA: TGTGCCTGGAGTGACAGGCCCTCCAATGGCTACACCTTC. It encodes CAWSDRPSNGYTF.

This rearrangement joins TRBV18 to TRBJ1-2; tentative D call: TRBD1 (5 bases). The CDR3 is 15 amino acids. V dropped 1 base and J dropped 2 bases, with 11 bases sitting between them. Germline V gene lookup returns CDR1 KGHSH and CDR2 LQKENI. CDR3 nucleotides: TGTGCCAGCTCACCACTCAAGGGGCCCAACTATGGCTACACCTTC. It translates to CASSPLKGPNYGYTF.

This chain uses TRBV6-1 with TRBJ1-2; no firm D call. In germline, CDR1 is MNHNS, CDR2 SASEGT. Trimming removed 1 base from V and 6 bases from J, with 9 bases in between. CDR3 size: 13 residues. Here the CDR3 DNA reads TGTGCCAGCAGTGAAGGCCAGGAAGATGGCTACACCTTC. Translation gives CASSEGQEDGYTF.

The chain links TRBV11-3 to TRBJ2-2, with D perhaps matching TRBD1 (6 bases). CDR1 and CDR2 from the germline V gene are SGHNT and YENEEA. V dropped 6 bases and J dropped 5 bases, with 10 bases sitting between them. CDR3 length: 13 residues. The CDR3 loop reads CASSQGGTGELFF. The DNA of the CDR3 is TGTGCCAGCAGTCAAGGGGGAACCGGGGAGCTGTTTTTT.

The chain couples TRBV5-6 to TRBJ2-5, with TRBD2 as a possible D gene (5 bases). Germline CDR1 is SGHDT and CDR2 is YYEEEE. V gave up 0 bases and J gave up 0 bases, with 12 bases separating them. This CDR3 contains 16 residues. The CDR3 nucleotides are TGTGCCAGCAGCTTGGATCGGGGATTTTACCAAGAGACCCAGTACTTC. It yields the protein CASSLDRGFYQETQYF. The full variable domain, in which reference TRBV5-6 and TRBJ2-5 provide the parts outside the CDR3, is DAGVTQSPTHLIKTRGQQVTLRCSPKSGHDTVSWYQQALGQGPQFIFQYYEEEERQRGNFPDRFSGHQFPNYSSELNVNALLLGDSALYLCASSLDRGFYQETQYFGPGTRLLVL.

The chain couples TRBV18 to TRBJ2-1; 10 bases are a match to TRBD2. This CDR3 is built from 15 residues. CDR1 and CDR2 from the germline V gene are KGHSH and LQKENI. V gave up 4 bases and J gave up 6 bases; unmatched junction bases: 6. CDR3 DNA sequence: TGTGCCAGCTCACTCTCTAGCGGGAGTCTCAATGAGCAGTTCTTC. It encodes CASSLSSGSLNEQFF.

This clone was detected once. The chain links TRBV6-1 to TRBJ1-3; 12 positions agree with TRBD2. The tail of the sequence fits TRBJ2-2 better, so the J call may be wrong. Germline V CDR1 and CDR2: MNHNS, SASEGT. CDR3 length equals 15 residues. CDR3 in DNA: TGTGCCAGCAGTGAACTAGCGGGAGGGCCCCGGGAGCTGTTTTTT. Translating gives CASSELAGGPRELFF.

The chain links TRBV7-9 to TRBJ1-6; D is possibly TRBD1 (6 bases). V was pared by 6 bases and J by 8 bases, with 17 bases between. Germline V gene data show CDR1 as SEHNR and CDR2 as FQNEAQ (reference sequence). There are 15 residues in the CDR3. The CDR3 loop is CASSSTRSGDSPLHF. The CDR3 DNA sequence: TGTGCCAGCAGTTCAACCAGGTCAGGGGATTCACCCCTCCACTTT.

V gene TRBV5-6 combines with J gene TRBJ1-1, with 7 bases identical to TRBD1. Germline V gives CDR1 SGHDT, CDR2 YYEEEE. The CDR3 extends over 15 amino acids. J gave up 6 bases and V 4 bases, and 12 bases lay outside the gene matches. The CDR3 region is CASSRGGQSVPEAFF. CDR3 nucleotides: TGTGCCAGCAGCCGAGGGGGACAGAGTGTTCCTGAAGCTTTCTTT.

V is TRBV28 and J is TRBJ2-7; 7 positions agree with TRBD1. Germline V CDR1 and CDR2: MDHEN, SYDVKM. V dropped 5 bases and J dropped 4; count of bases not matched to a gene: 20. This CDR3 contains 18 residues. The CDR3 bases are TGTGCCAGCAGTGTGCCCTCTTTCAAGGGGGCAATTCTATACGAGCAGTACTTC. It encodes CASSVPSFKGAILYEQYF.

The CDR3 nucleotides read TGTGCCAGCAGCTTGGTGGCGGGAGGGGCCGATACGCAGTATTTT. Encoded protein: CASSLVAGGADTQYF. The rearrangement joins TRBV5-4 to TRBJ2-3, with 9 nucleotides matching TRBD2. V lost 0 bases to trimming and J lost 6 bases; unmatched junction nucleotides: 5. Germline assignment: CDR1 SGHNT and CDR2 YYREEE (reference sequence). CDR3 length: 15 amino acids.

The chain recombines TRBV7-9 with TRBJ2-3, with TRBD2 matching 9 bases. The ends lost 5 bases at V and 6 bases at J; junction bases unmatched: 9. Germline loops: CDR1 SEHNR, CDR2 FQNEAQ (reference sequence). This CDR3 spans 15 amino acids. The CDR3 reads CASSPRGGRGDTQYF. CDR3 coding DNA: TGTGCCAGCAGCCCCCGCGGCGGGAGGGGGGATACGCAGTATTTT.

V gene TRBV27 combines with J gene TRBJ1-4, with a tentative D call TRBD1 (5 bases). Germline loops: CDR1 MNHEY, CDR2 SMNVEV (reference sequence). V was clipped by 5 bases and J by 11 bases, with 21 bases between them. The CDR3 sequence is 15 residues long. DNA for the CDR3: TGTGCCAGCAGTCTTGACAGTTTCGGCAGAAAGAAACTGTTTTTT. Translating it yields CASSLDSFGRKKLFF.

The chain carries TRBV6-4 and TRBJ2-7; TRBD2 might be the D (5 bases). The CDR3 runs 12 residues. Trimming cost V 9 bases and J 7 bases, with 16 bases left between them. Germline lookup yields CDR1 MRHNA and CDR2 SNTAGT. The CDR3 nucleotides are TGTGCCAGAACCGAGGGAGTCCGAGAGCAGTACTTC. This translates into CARTEGVREQYF.

The genes are TRBV7-9 and TRBJ2-7; D is ambiguous. V was cut by 0 bases and J by 0 bases, with 6 bases left in between. Germline V gives CDR1 SEHNR, CDR2 FQNEAQ (reference sequence). This CDR3 has 14 residues. CDR3 in DNA: TGTGCCAGCAGCTTAGCCTCTAACTCCTACGAGCAGTACTTC. Its protein product is CASSLASNSYEQYF.